Shown below are 13 T cell receptor beta chains from a single sample sequenced in a study of early stage breast cancer tumors. The table came from immunoSEQ multiplex PCR; TCRdb's copy has only in-frame clones and leaves some out. The sample lists about 1,600 clones, around 79% occurring once. Sequencing was done on a sample of normal breast tissue next to the tumor. Source of these receptors: a person aged 70 to 80 with breast cancer.

In DNA, the CDR3 is TGCGCCAGCAGCGCGGGCTTAGCGGCGCACCAAGAGACCCAGTACTTC. This gives the protein CASSAGLAAHQETQYF. The V gene is TRBV5-1, the J gene TRBJ2-5, with D maybe TRBD2 (6 bases). This CDR3 is 16 amino acids long. Germline CDR1 is SGHRS and CDR2 is YFSETQ. V shed 4 bases and J shed 0 bases, with 16 bases lying between them.

V and J are TRBV7-2 and TRBJ1-1; 8 bases fit TRBD1. The germline V gene encodes CDR1 SGHTA and CDR2 FQGNSA. After removal of 5 bases from V and 1 base from J, the junction contained 3 bases not matched to a gene. The CDR3 spans 14 residues. Written as DNA, the CDR3 is TGTGCCAGCAGCGTGACAGGGGCGAACACTGAAGCTTTCTTT. It specifies CASSVTGANTEAFF.

This chain links TRBV7-2 with TRBJ1-1; no reliable D call. CDR1 and CDR2 from the germline V gene are SGHTA and FQGNSA. The CDR3 has 12 residues. Trimming left V 5 bases short and J 8 bases short, with 12 bases between. This CDR3 reads CASSHRGWEAFF. CDR3 DNA: TGTGCCAGCAGCCACCGCGGCTGGGAAGCTTTCTTT. The variable domain in full, completed from reference TRBV7-2 and TRBJ1-1, reads GAGVSQSPSNKVTEKGKDVELRCDPISGHTALYWYRQSLGQGLEFLIYFQGNSAPDKSGLPSDRFSAERTGGSVSTLTIQRTQQEDSAVYLCASSHRGWEAFFGQGTRLTVV.

CDR3 coding DNA: TGTGCCAGCAGCTATAAGACTCAAGGGGGTGGCTACACCTTC. Translation: CASSYKTQGGGYTF. This chain uses TRBV5-4 with TRBJ1-2; D is possibly TRBD1 (6 bases). The CDR3 is 14 residues long. V gave up 3 bases and J gave up 7 bases, with 16 bases separating them. Germline CDR1 SGHNT, CDR2 YYREEE (reference sequence).

This chain uses TRBV6-4 with TRBJ2-1; TRBD2 might be the D (5 bases). This CDR3 comprises 15 residues. Germline CDR1 reads MRHNA; CDR2 reads SNTAGT. Trimming pared 6 bases from V and 0 bases from J, leaving 12 bases between. In nucleotides, the CDR3 is TGTGCCAGCAGCTCAACGGGAAGCTCCTACAATGAGCAGTTCTTC. Translation gives CASSSTGSSYNEQFF.

The V gene is TRBV5-4, the J gene TRBJ2-3, with D uncertain. The CDR3 consists of 14 residues. Trimming took off 0 bases at V and 1 base at J, with 6 bases between the two ends. Germline V lookup: CDR1 SGHNT, CDR2 YYREEE (reference sequence). The CDR3 region is CASSLGLGTDTQYF. In DNA form, the CDR3 reads TGTGCCAGCAGCTTGGGGTTAGGCACAGATACGCAGTATTTT.

This clone has more than one count but fewer than ten. The V call is TRBV4-2, the J call TRBJ1-1; D remains unclear. CDR1 is LGHNA, CDR2 YNFKEQ, per germline. This CDR3 has 13 residues. V lost 4 bases to trimming and J lost 1 base, with 7 bases between them. The CDR3 region has the DNA TGTGCCAGCAGCCTTCTCCCGAACACTGAAGCTTTCTTT. Its translation: CASSLLPNTEAFF.

The genes are TRBV7-3 and TRBJ2-3; the match to TRBD2 covers 10 bases. The CDR3 runs to 18 residues. The V gene's germline CDR1 is SGHTA and CDR2 FQGTGA. V gave up 0 bases and J gave up 7 bases; unmatched junction bases: 13. In DNA, the CDR3 is TGTGCCAGCAGCTTAACGGTTTTAGCGGGGGGCCATTTGAATACGCAGTATTTT. Translated, it gives CASSLTVLAGGHLNTQYF. Filled out from reference TRBV7-3 and TRBJ2-3, the complete variable domain reads GAGVSQTPSNKVTEKGKYVELRCDPISGHTALYWYRQSLGQGPEFLIYFQGTGAADDSGLPNDRFFAVRPEGSVSTLKIQRTERGDSAVYLCASSLTVLAGGHLNTQYFGPGTRLTVL.

This chain connects TRBV6-1 to TRBJ1-2; D possibly corresponds to TRBD1 (6 bases). CDR1 MNHNS and CDR2 SASEGT come from the germline V gene. Trimming left V 2 bases short and J 0 bases short, with 10 bases between. CDR3 length: 15 residues. The CDR3 protein is CASSEQGIPNYGYTF. In DNA, the CDR3 is TGTGCCAGCAGTGAACAGGGGATTCCTAACTATGGCTACACCTTC.

This clone came up once. The rearrangement joins TRBV6-1 to TRBJ2-6, with TRBD1 as a possible D gene (6 bases). This CDR3 comprises 15 residues. Deletions cut 7 bases from V and 1 base from J, with 11 bases between. The germline gives CDR1 MNHNS, CDR2 SASEGT. The CDR3 nucleotides read TGTGCCAGCACTAGTAGGGGGTCTGGGGCCAACGTCCTGACTTTC. Its translation: CASTSRGSGANVLTF.

This clone was seen just once. The rearrangement links TRBV29-1 to TRBJ1-4; D is ambiguous. Germline V lookup: CDR1 SQVTM, CDR2 ANQGSEA. Trimming removed 7 bases from V and 6 bases from J, with 12 bases in between. The CDR3 sequence is 12 residues long. The CDR3 DNA follows: TGCAGCGGGGAGGGTGCGGATGAAAAACTGTTTTTT. This sequence encodes CSGEGADEKLFF.

The chain employs TRBV6-1 and TRBJ1-6; D might be TRBD1 (5 bases). The V gene's germline CDR1 is MNHNS and CDR2 SASEGT. CDR3 length: 17 residues. Trimming took off 3 bases at V and 7 bases at J, with 19 bases between the two ends. The CDR3 DNA reads as TGTGCCAGCAGTGACGATGTGGGGCCAGTAAGGAATTCACCCCTCCACTTT. Protein product: CASSDDVGPVRNSPLHF.

V usage is TRBV6-6 and J usage is TRBJ1-4; 8 bases are shared with TRBD1. Germline V gene sequence: CDR1 MNHNY, CDR2 SVGAGI (reference sequence). With V trimmed by 7 bases and J by 8 bases, 6 bases remained unmatched. The CDR3 spans 13 residues. The CDR3 DNA reads TGTGCCAGCACCACAGGGGGTGGGGAAAAACTGTTTTTT. It codes for CASTTGGGEKLFF.